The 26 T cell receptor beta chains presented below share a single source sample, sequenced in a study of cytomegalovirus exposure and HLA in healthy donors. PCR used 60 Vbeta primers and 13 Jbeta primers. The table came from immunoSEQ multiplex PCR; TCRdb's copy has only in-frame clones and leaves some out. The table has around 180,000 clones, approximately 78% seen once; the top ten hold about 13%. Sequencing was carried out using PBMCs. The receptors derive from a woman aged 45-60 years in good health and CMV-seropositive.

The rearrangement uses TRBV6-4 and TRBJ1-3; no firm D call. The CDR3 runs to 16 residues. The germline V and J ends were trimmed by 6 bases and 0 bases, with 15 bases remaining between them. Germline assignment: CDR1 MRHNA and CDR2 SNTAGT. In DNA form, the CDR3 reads TGTGCCAGCAGAGGATCGGTACAGTTCTCTGGAAACACCATATATTTT. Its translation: CASRGSVQFSGNTIYF.

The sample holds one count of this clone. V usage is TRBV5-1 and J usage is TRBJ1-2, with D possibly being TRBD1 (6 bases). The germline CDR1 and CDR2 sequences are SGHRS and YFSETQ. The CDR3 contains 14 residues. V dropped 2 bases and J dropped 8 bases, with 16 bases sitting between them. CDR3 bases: TGCGCCAGCAGCTTCACAGGGCTCGGAGAGGGCTACACCTTC. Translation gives CASSFTGLGEGYTF.

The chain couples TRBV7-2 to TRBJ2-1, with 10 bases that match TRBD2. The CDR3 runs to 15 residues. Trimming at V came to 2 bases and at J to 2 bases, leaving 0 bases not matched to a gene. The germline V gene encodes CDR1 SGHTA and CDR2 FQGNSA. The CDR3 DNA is TGTGCCAGCAGCTTACTAGCGGGGGCCTACAATGAGCAGTTCTTC. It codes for CASSLLAGAYNEQFF.

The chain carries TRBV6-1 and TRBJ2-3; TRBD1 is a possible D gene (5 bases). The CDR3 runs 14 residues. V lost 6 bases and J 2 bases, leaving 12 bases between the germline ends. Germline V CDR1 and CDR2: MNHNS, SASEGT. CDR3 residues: CASSEDTITDTQYF. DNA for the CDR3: TGTGCCAGCAGCGAGGACACGATCACAGATACGCAGTATTTT.

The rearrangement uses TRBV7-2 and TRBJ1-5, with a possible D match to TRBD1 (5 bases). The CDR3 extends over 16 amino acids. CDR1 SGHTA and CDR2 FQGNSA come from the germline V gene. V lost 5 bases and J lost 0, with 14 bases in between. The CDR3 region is CASSPFLGGSNQPQHF. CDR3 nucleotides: TGTGCCAGCAGCCCTTTTCTGGGGGGTAGCAATCAGCCCCAGCATTTT.

The DNA of the CDR3 is TGTGCCAGCAGTTATAGGCTCGGGACAAAGAGGAACACTGAAGCTTTCTTT. Amino acid sequence: CASSYRLGTKRNTEAFF. The V and J genes are TRBV6-4 and TRBJ1-1; D might be TRBD1 (6 bases). The CDR3 totals 17 residues. The germline CDR1 and CDR2 sequences are MRHNA and SNTAGT. V was pared by 5 bases and J by 1 base, with 20 bases between.

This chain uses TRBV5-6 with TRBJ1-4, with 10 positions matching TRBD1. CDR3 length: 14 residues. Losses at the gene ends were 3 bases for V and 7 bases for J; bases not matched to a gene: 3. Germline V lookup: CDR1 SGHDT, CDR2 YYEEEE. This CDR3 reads CASSSGTGVEKLFF. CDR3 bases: TGTGCCAGCAGCTCCGGGACAGGGGTTGAAAAACTGTTTTTT.

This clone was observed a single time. CDR3 in DNA: TGCGCCAGCAGCTGGCGGACAGATTACGAGCAGTACTTC. Translation gives CASSWRTDYEQYF. The rearrangement joins TRBV5-1 to TRBJ2-7, with D possibly matching TRBD1 (6 bases). Germline-derived CDR1 and CDR2 are SGHRS and YFSETQ. The CDR3 sequence is 13 residues long. V shed 3 bases and J shed 4 bases, with 11 bases lying between them.

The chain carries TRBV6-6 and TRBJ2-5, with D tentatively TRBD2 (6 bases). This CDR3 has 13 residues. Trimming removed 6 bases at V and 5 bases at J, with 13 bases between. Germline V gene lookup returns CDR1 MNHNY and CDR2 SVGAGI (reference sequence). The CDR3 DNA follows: TGTGCCAGCAGCGCCGGGGGATGGGAGACCCAGTACTTC. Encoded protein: CASSAGGWETQYF.

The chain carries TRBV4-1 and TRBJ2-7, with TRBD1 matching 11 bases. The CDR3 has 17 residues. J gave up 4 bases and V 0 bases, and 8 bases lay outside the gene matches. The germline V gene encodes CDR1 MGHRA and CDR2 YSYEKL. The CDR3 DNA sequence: TGCGCCAGCAGCCAAGAAGGGTCCGGGACAGGGGGGTACGAGCAGTACTTC. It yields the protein CASSQEGSGTGGYEQYF.

CDR3 bases: TGTGCCAGCAGTCCTCCTCCTTGGGGGGATAAACTGAGCTCCTATAATTCACCCCTCCACTTT. This codes for CASSPPPWGDKLSSYNSPLHF. The chain employs TRBV27 and TRBJ1-6; D is perhaps TRBD1 (5 bases). The V end lost 5 bases, the J end lost 0 bases, and 26 bases lay between the germline ends. Germline CDR1 reads MNHEY; CDR2 reads SMNVEV (reference sequence). The CDR3 runs 21 residues.

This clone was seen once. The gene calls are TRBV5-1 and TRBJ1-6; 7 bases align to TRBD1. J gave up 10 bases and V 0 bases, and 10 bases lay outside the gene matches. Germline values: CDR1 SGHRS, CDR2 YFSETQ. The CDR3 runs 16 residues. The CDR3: CASSLGSGRGVSPLHF. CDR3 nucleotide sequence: TGCGCCAGCAGCTTGGGATCGGGCAGGGGGGTGTCACCCCTCCACTTT. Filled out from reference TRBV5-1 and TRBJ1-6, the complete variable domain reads KAGVTQTPRYLIKTRGQQVTLSCSPISGHRSVSWYQQTPGQGLQFLFEYFSETQRNKGNFPGRFSGRQFSNSRSEMNVSTLELGDSALYLCASSLGSGRGVSPLHFGNGTRLTVT.

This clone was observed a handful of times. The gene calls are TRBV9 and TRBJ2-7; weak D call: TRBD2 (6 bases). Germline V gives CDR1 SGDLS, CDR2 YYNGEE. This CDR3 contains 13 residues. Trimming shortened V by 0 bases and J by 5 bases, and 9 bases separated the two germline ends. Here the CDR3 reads CASSVDGEDEQYF. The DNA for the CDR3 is TGTGCCAGCAGCGTAGACGGGGAGGACGAGCAGTACTTC.

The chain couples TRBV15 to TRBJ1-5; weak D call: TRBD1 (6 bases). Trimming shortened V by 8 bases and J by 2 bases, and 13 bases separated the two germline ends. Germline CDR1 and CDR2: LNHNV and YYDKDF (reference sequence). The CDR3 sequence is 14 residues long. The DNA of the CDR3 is TGTGCCACCGAAGGGACAAGGGGCAATCAGCCCCAGCATTTT. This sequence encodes CATEGTRGNQPQHF.

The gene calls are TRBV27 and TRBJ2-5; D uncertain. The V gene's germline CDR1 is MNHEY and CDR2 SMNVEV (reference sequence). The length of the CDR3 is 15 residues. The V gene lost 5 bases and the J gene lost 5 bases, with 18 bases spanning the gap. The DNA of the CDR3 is TGTGCCAGCAGTCGCCTCGCCGGTCGGGTGGAGACCCAGTACTTC. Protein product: CASSRLAGRVETQYF.

CDR3 nucleotide sequence: TGTGCCAGCAGCTATGATCCGACTGCAACTAATGAAAAACTGTTTTTT. It translates to CASSYDPTATNEKLFF. The chain carries TRBV5-8 and TRBJ1-4; no firm D call. Trimming took off 3 bases at V and 0 bases at J, with 12 bases between the two ends. Germline V gives CDR1 SGHTS, CDR2 YDEGEE. This CDR3 contains 16 residues.

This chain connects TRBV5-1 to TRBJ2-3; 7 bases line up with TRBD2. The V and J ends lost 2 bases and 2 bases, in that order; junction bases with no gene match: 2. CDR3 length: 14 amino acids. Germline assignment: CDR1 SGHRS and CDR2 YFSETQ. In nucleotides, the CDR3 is TGCGCCAGCAGCTTAGCGGGGTTCACAGATACGCAGTATTTT. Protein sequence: CASSLAGFTDTQYF.

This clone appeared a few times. CDR3 sequence (DNA): TGTGCCAGCAGTGTAAGCGAGCCCAGCACTGAAGCTTTCTTT. Amino acid sequence: CASSVSEPSTEAFF. The genes are TRBV2 and TRBJ1-1; the D is unclear. CDR1 is SNHLY, CDR2 FYNNEI, per germline. V was cut by 4 bases and J by 4 bases, with 13 bases left in between. This CDR3 is built from 14 residues.

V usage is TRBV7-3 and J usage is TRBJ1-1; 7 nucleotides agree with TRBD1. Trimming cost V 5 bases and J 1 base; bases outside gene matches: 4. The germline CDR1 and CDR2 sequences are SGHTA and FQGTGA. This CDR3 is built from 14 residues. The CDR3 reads CASSEGTANTEAFF. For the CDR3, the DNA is TGTGCCAGCAGCGAGGGGACAGCGAACACTGAAGCTTTCTTT. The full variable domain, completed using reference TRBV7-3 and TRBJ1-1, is GAGVSQTPSNKVTEKGKYVELRCDPISGHTALYWYRQSLGQGPEFLIYFQGTGAADDSGLPNDRFFAVRPEGSVSTLKIQRTERGDSAVYLCASSEGTANTEAFFGQGTRLTVV.

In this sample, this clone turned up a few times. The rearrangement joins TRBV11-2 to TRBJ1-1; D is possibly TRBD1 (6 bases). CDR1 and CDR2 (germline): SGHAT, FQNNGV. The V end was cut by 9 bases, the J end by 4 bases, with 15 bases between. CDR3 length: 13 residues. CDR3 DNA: TGTGCCAGTAAACATGGGGGCGGCACTGAAGCTTTCTTT. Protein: CASKHGGGTEAFF.

As DNA, the CDR3 is TGCGCCAGCAGTGGTTCGGACAGGCCATACTCCTACGAGCAGTACTTC. Amino acids: CASSGSDRPYSYEQYF. The rearrangement links TRBV10-2 to TRBJ2-7; 7 bases are a match to TRBD1. V lost 4 bases to trimming and J lost 0 bases; unmatched junction nucleotides: 9. The CDR3 covers 16 residues. Per germline, CDR1 WSHSY and CDR2 SAAADI.

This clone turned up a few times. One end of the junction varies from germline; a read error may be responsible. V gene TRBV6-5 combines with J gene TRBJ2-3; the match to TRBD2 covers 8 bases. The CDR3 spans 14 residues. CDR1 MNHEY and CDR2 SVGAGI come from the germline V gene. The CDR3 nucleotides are TGTGCCAGCACTTACGGGGGGGGTTTCGATACGCAGTATTTT. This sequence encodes CASTYGGGFDTQYF.

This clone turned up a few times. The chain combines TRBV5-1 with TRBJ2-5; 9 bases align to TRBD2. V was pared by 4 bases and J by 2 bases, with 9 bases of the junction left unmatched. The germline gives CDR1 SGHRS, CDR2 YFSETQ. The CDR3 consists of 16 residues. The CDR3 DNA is TGCGCCAGCAGCCCGGGCCGCGGGGGGGGACAAGAGACCCAGTACTTC. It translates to CASSPGRGGGQETQYF.

The chain's CDR3 is CASSILQGLGNEQFF. The CDR3 DNA reads TGTGCCAGTAGTATCCTACAGGGGCTGGGGAATGAGCAGTTCTTC. This chain uses TRBV19 with TRBJ2-1; 7 bases line up with TRBD1. Looked up from germline, CDR1 is LNHDA and CDR2 is SQIVND (reference sequence). The CDR3 totals 15 residues. V shed 3 bases and J 7 bases; nucleotides not matched to a gene: 9.

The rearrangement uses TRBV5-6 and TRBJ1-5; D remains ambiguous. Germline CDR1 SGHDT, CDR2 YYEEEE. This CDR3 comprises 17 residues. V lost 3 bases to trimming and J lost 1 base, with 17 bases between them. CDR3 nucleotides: TGTGCCAGCAGCTACGGTCGACCGACTGGGAGCAATCAGCCCCAGCATTTT. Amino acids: CASSYGRPTGSNQPQHF.

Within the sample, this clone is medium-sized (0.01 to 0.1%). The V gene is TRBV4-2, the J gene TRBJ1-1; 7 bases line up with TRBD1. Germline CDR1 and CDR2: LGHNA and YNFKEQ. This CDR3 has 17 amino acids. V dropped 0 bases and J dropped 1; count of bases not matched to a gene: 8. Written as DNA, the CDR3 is TGTGCCAGCAGCCAAGACCTGTGGACAGGAGCGAACACTGAAGCTTTCTTT. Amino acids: CASSQDLWTGANTEAFF.